This note documents a single T cell receptor (beta chain) sequence. Per the original methods: Reference gene primer amplification gave nucleated cell count estimates. TCRdb's copy holds only in-frame clones and misses some; the assay was immunoSEQ multiplex PCR. V, J and clone size reflect that table, while D and trimming were determined from the DNA. The data hold around 23,000 clones, with roughly nine tenths observed a single time. The CDR3 consists of 11 residues. Between the trimmed V and J ends, which lost 1 base and 8 bases, there was a span of 4 bases. Per the germline V gene, CDR1 is LGHDT and CDR2 is YNNKEL (reference sequence). These data originate in a study of blood T cell repertoires in COVID-19. Study-wide context: Collection of acute and convalescent COVID-19 samples took place in the United States, Italy and Spain. PBMCs, B-cell-depleted T cells, or T cells were the source of the cDNA or gDNA that made up the material.

Sample: peripheral blood. The chain has TRBV3-1 (or the pseudogene TRBV3-2) and TRBJ2-3, with D unclear. The clonotype comes from a man between 45 and 60 years old with active COVID-19. The CDR3 loop reads CASSQGGTQYF. CDR3 nucleotide sequence: TGTGCCAGCAGCCAAGGCGGTACGCAGTATTTT.